These 26 T cell receptor beta chains share one sample of origin, sequenced in a study of early T cells in non-severe SARS-CoV-2 infection (dated by TCRdb to the early 2020s). To prepare the library, 5' RACE was applied. The data were produced on a NextSeq 500. TCRdb trimmed the raw reads at Q25, called clones with MiXCR and kept productive beta chains. When rows share a CDR3 protein, they turn into one entry using the most common DNA and genes. This sample gives around 30,000 distinct CDR3 sequences in total; about 5.7% of them show up just once. Around 6.8% of the sample is held by the ten biggest clonotypes. Sequenced: whole blood. Receptors originate from an adult who was a healthcare worker with PCR-confirmed SARS-CoV-2 infection or an uninfected control (not recorded which).

This clonotype occurred a few times. V usage is TRBV6-6 and J usage is TRBJ2-7; possible D gene TRBD1, 6 bases. The germline CDR1 and CDR2 sequences are MNHNY and SVGAGI (reference sequence). The CDR3 is made up of 15 amino acids. V was pared by 2 bases and J by 0 bases, with 11 bases between. The CDR3 protein is CASSYIGDTSYEQYF. CDR3 nucleotides: TGTGCCAGCAGTTACATCGGGGACACCTCCTACGAGCAGTACTTC.

The chain links TRBV10-3 to TRBJ2-1; D not resolved. Germline CDR1 ENHRY, CDR2 SYGVKD. This CDR3 is built from 13 residues. Between the trimmed V and J ends, which lost 3 bases and 8 bases, there was a span of 11 bases. CDR3 bases: TGTGCCATCAGTGAAGGTAGTGTCGATGAGCAGTTCTTC. This sequence encodes CAISEGSVDEQFF.

The V and J genes are TRBV6-4 and TRBJ2-3; 8 nucleotides agree with TRBD1. V gave up 5 bases and J gave up 2 bases; unmatched junction bases: 6. Germline CDR1 MRHNA, CDR2 SNTAGT. The CDR3 spans 15 residues. Here the CDR3 reads CASSNTGGNTDTQYF. The CDR3 DNA follows: TGTGCCAGCAGTAACACAGGGGGAAACACAGATACGCAGTATTTT.

This clonotype was recorded many times. The rearrangement uses TRBV5-1 and TRBJ2-1; D unresolved. Per germline, CDR1 SGHRS and CDR2 YFSETQ. V was shortened by 0 bases and J by 4 bases, with 8 bases between the two germline ends. The CDR3 covers 14 residues. The DNA for the CDR3 is TGCGCCAGCAGCTTGGCCGAGACGTACAATGAGCAGTTCTTC. As protein: CASSLAETYNEQFF.

This sequence joins TRBV6-1 and TRBJ2-2; no firm D call. The CDR3 runs 15 residues. The V end was cut by 4 bases, the J end by 2 bases, with 11 bases between. The germline gives CDR1 MNHNS, CDR2 SASEGT. CDR3 nucleotides: TGTGCCAGCAGTGGGGCGGCGACCAACACCGGGGAGCTGTTTTTT. Protein: CASSGAATNTGELFF.

As to this clonotype: The junction differs from germline at one of its ends, possibly a read error. This sequence joins TRBV4-1 and TRBJ1-3; D unclear. Germline CDR1 MGHRA, CDR2 YSYEKL. The CDR3 loop spans 14 amino acids. The CDR3, as DNA: TGCGCCAGCAGCCTATCCGGCTCTGAAAACACCATATATTTT. Encoded protein: CASSLSGSENTIYF.

The chain has TRBV27 and TRBJ2-7, with a possible D match to TRBD1 (6 bases). Germline assignment: CDR1 MNHEY and CDR2 SMNVEV (reference sequence). The V end lost 5 bases, the J end lost 7 bases, and 18 bases lay between the germline ends. CDR3 size: 14 residues. As DNA, the CDR3 is TGTGCCAGCAGTAATACCGGGACACCGTTTGAGCAGTACTTC. Its translation: CASSNTGTPFEQYF.

This clonotype was found many times. The V and J genes are TRBV5-1 and TRBJ2-7; no clear D. Deletions cut 7 bases from V and 0 bases from J, with 11 bases between. The length of the CDR3 is 13 residues. Germline CDR1 is SGHRS and CDR2 is YFSETQ. In nucleotides, the CDR3 is TGCGCCAGCGGCCTGTCCAGCTCCTACGAGCAGTACTTC. Its translation: CASGLSSSYEQYF.

V usage is TRBV24-1 and J usage is TRBJ2-3; 7 bases align to TRBD2. After removal of 8 bases from V and 7 bases from J, the junction contained 11 bases not matched to a gene. CDR3 length: 14 residues. The germline V gene has CDR1 KGHDR and CDR2 SFDVKD. CDR3 bases: TGTGCCACCAACCCCGGGGCGGGAGTATATACGCAGTATTTT. Protein: CATNPGAGVYTQYF.

This clonotype was counted at least ten times. V gene TRBV12-3 or TRBV12-4 combines with J gene TRBJ2-7; possible D gene TRBD1, 5 bases. The CDR3 consists of 12 residues. V dropped 6 bases and J dropped 6 bases, with 12 bases sitting between them. Written as DNA, the CDR3 is TGTGCCAGCAGGGGGCGACGGGTCGAGCAGTACTTC. Its protein is CASRGRRVEQYF.

This clonotype appeared many times. The J gene is TRBJ2-7, the V gene TRBV20-1; 15 nucleotides match TRBD2. V dropped 0 bases and J dropped 3; count of bases not matched to a gene: 9. CDR3 length equals 18 residues. Germline CDR1 and CDR2: DFQATT and SNEGSKA (reference sequence). The CDR3 nucleotides read TGCAGTGCTAGAGATAGCTGGGGACTAGCGGGAGGAAACTACGAGCAGTACTTC. Protein: CSARDSWGLAGGNYEQYF.

This clonotype has ten or more counts. This rearrangement joins TRBV10-2 to TRBJ2-1; TRBD2 is a possible D gene (6 bases). From germline, CDR1 is WSHSY and CDR2 SAAADI. V lost 0 bases and J 2 bases, leaving 14 bases between the germline ends. This CDR3 is 17 amino acids long. The CDR3 reads CASSESTSGGAYNEQFF. CDR3 nucleotides: TGCGCCAGCAGTGAGTCGACCTCAGGAGGGGCCTACAATGAGCAGTTCTTC.

This clonotype was counted many times. This chain joins TRBV2 and TRBJ2-7; D is uncertain. The V gene lost 7 bases and the J gene lost 6 bases, with 16 bases spanning the gap. CDR3 length: 13 residues. CDR1 is SNHLY and CDR2 is FYNNEI in the germline V gene. The chain's CDR3 is CASTSVQNAEQYF. The CDR3 nucleotides are TGTGCCAGCACCTCAGTTCAGAACGCCGAGCAGTACTTC. The entire variable domain, with the rest obtained from reference TRBV2 and TRBJ2-7, is as follows: EPEVTQTPSHQVTQMGQEVILRCVPISNHLYFYWYRQILGQKVEFLVSFYNNEISEKSEIFDDQFSVERPDGSNFTLKIRSTKLEDSAMYFCASTSVQNAEQYFGPGTRLTVT.

This clonotype was picked up many times. The V call is TRBV18, the J call TRBJ1-1, with 7 nucleotides matching TRBD1. Unmatched junction bases numbered 9, after V lost 5 bases and J lost 3 bases. Germline loops: CDR1 KGHSH, CDR2 LQKENI. There are 15 residues in the CDR3. CDR3 region: CASSELQGMDTEAFF. The CDR3 DNA follows: TGTGCCAGCTCAGAACTACAGGGGATGGACACTGAAGCTTTCTTT. Full variable domain (remainder filled in from reference TRBV18 and TRBJ1-1): NAGVMQNPRHLVRRRGQEARLRCSPMKGHSHVYWYRQLPEEGLKFMVYLQKENIIDESGMPKERFSAEFPKEGPSILRIQQVVRGDSAAYFCASSELQGMDTEAFFGQGTRLTVV.

This clonotype has at least ten counts. The V and J genes are TRBV2 and TRBJ2-7, with 12 bases that match TRBD1. The CDR3 has 15 amino acids. CDR1 is SNHLY and CDR2 is FYNNEI in the germline V gene. With 6 bases clipped from V and 7 bases from J, the junction kept 10 bases outside the gene matches. This chain's CDR3 is CASRSPGQGAGEQYF. The DNA for the CDR3 is TGTGCCAGCAGGTCCCCGGGACAGGGGGCAGGGGAGCAGTACTTC.

The sample holds many counts of this clonotype. The rearrangement uses TRBV20-1 and TRBJ2-3, with D hard to call. Trimming shortened V by 5 bases and J by 0 bases, and 3 bases separated the two germline ends. The CDR3 runs to 11 residues. The germline V gene encodes CDR1 DFQATT and CDR2 SNEGSKA (reference sequence). The CDR3 reads CSAVSTDTQYF. DNA of the CDR3: TGCAGTGCTGTTAGCACAGATACGCAGTATTTT.

This clonotype turned up a few times. V and J are TRBV20-1 and TRBJ2-6; D is unresolved. The V end was cut by 2 bases, the J end by 0 bases, with 11 bases between. Per the germline V gene, CDR1 is DFQATT and CDR2 is SNEGSKA (reference sequence). The CDR3 is 16 residues long. CDR3 loop: CSARSPALSGANVLTF. The CDR3 DNA reads as TGCAGTGCTAGATCCCCCGCCCTCTCTGGGGCCAACGTCCTGACTTTC.

This clonotype was observed at least ten times. This chain links TRBV5-1 with TRBJ2-7; weak D call: TRBD2 (5 bases). Trimming shortened V by 4 bases and J by 5 bases, and 10 bases separated the two germline ends. The CDR3 is made up of 12 amino acids. Germline assignment: CDR1 SGHRS and CDR2 YFSETQ. The CDR3 here is CASSAGVDEQYF. The CDR3 DNA sequence: TGCGCCAGCAGCGCCGGGGTTGACGAGCAGTACTTC.

Only a few counts were recorded for this clonotype. V usage is TRBV5-1 and J usage is TRBJ2-3, with 14 positions matching TRBD2. J was trimmed by 2 bases and V by 2 bases; bases with no gene match: 4. This CDR3 comprises 17 residues. From germline, CDR1 is SGHRS and CDR2 YFSETQ. This chain's CDR3 is CASSFGLAGGLTDTQYF. The CDR3 coding sequence is TGCGCCAGCAGCTTCGGACTAGCGGGAGGTCTCACAGATACGCAGTATTTT. Supplemented by reference TRBV5-1 and TRBJ2-3, the full variable domain reads KAGVTQTPRYLIKTRGQQVTLSCSPISGHRSVSWYQQTPGQGLQFLFEYFSETQRNKGNFPGRFSGRQFSNSRSEMNVSTLELGDSALYLCASSFGLAGGLTDTQYFGPGTRLTVL.

This clonotype has just a few counts. The chain employs TRBV9 and TRBJ2-3; no clear D. The CDR3 spans 14 residues. V gave up 0 bases and J gave up 1 base, with 6 bases separating them. Germline V gene sequence: CDR1 SGDLS, CDR2 YYNGEE. DNA of the CDR3: TGTGCCAGCAGCGTAGCTCCAGGCACAGATACGCAGTATTTT. It yields the protein CASSVAPGTDTQYF.

This clonotype was counted between two and nine times. The rearrangement uses TRBV20-1 and TRBJ2-3, with D perhaps TRBD1 (6 bases). Germline lookup yields CDR1 DFQATT and CDR2 SNEGSKA (reference sequence). V lost 1 base and J 7 bases, leaving 9 bases between the germline ends. CDR3 length: 12 residues. DNA of the CDR3: TGCAGTGCTAGAGGGGACACCTATACGCAGTATTTT. Amino acid sequence: CSARGDTYTQYF.

This rearrangement joins TRBV27 to TRBJ2-3, with TRBD2 matching over 9 bases. Germline loops: CDR1 MNHEY, CDR2 SMNVEV (reference sequence). There are 16 residues in the CDR3. The trim removed 5 bases at V and 1 base at J, leaving 7 bases unmatched. The CDR3 nucleotides are TGTGCCAGCAGTCCCGCGGGGGGGATTCGCACAGATACGCAGTATTTT. This sequence encodes CASSPAGGIRTDTQYF.

In this sample, this clonotype turned up a few times. The chain is built from TRBV5-5 and TRBJ1-1; D perhaps matches TRBD1 (5 bases). V was shortened by 4 bases and J by 3 bases, with 13 bases between the two germline ends. The CDR3 runs to 14 residues. The germline CDR1 and CDR2 sequences are SGHKS and YYEKEE (reference sequence). The DNA of the CDR3 is TGTGCCAGCAGCGTGCGTGGGGCTGACACTGAAGCTTTCTTT. This codes for CASSVRGADTEAFF. Filled out from reference TRBV5-5 and TRBJ1-1, the complete variable domain reads DAGVTQSPTHLIKTRGQQVTLRCSPISGHKSVSWYQQVLGQGPQFIFQYYEKEERGRGNFPDRFSARQFPNYSSELNVNALLLGDSALYLCASSVRGADTEAFFGQGTRLTVV.

J is TRBJ2-7 and V is TRBV5-1; D may be TRBD1 or TRBD2 (5 bases each). The CDR3 extends over 14 amino acids. Germline lookup yields CDR1 SGHRS and CDR2 YFSETQ. V gave up 5 bases and J gave up 2 bases, with 14 bases separating them. DNA for the CDR3: TGCGCCAGCAGGTCACCGGGACGGACCTACGAGCAGTACTTC. It encodes CASRSPGRTYEQYF.

This clonotype was seen repeatedly, ten times or more. J is TRBJ1-5 and V is TRBV10-2, with D unresolved. Trimming took off 0 bases at V and 7 bases at J, with 4 bases between the two ends. The CDR3 has 12 amino acids. Per the germline V gene, CDR1 is WSHSY and CDR2 is SAAADI. DNA for the CDR3: TGCGCCAGCAGTGAGTCCCGGCAGCCCCAGCATTTT. It is translated as CASSESRQPQHF.

The chain combines TRBV12-3 or TRBV12-4 with TRBJ2-1; the D gene could be TRBD1 or TRBD2 (6 bases each). V shed 5 bases and J shed 9 bases, with 14 bases lying between them. This CDR3 has 13 amino acids. The CDR3 reads CASSPGGGTEQFF. In DNA form, the CDR3 reads TGTGCCAGCAGTCCCGGGGGCGGAACTGAGCAGTTCTTC.